This is a list of T cell receptor beta chains from one sample in a study of T cell responses to AZD1222 COVID-19 vaccine. Clones were read by immunoSEQ multiplex PCR, and TCRdb kept only the in-frame ones, dropping some. The repertoire has approximately 120,000 clones, approximately 87% of them found once; the top ten carry roughly 12%. This material consisted of peripheral blood, taken on day 0 of AZD1222 vaccination. These receptors were taken from an adult in good health. The conserved cysteine and the conserved F or W are not part of the CDR3 here. A D gene is named only where the DNA matches it firmly. Size values are once, few and many counts, or a class for expanded clones, and some rows have none.

D: TRBD2; J: TRBJ2-7; V: TRBV9; size: .; CDR3: ASSAGTSGINEQY
D: TRBD1; J: TRBJ1-6; V: TRBV7-2; size: .; CDR3: ASSLHRGLNSYNSPLH
D: .; J: TRBJ2-7; V: TRBV6-5; size: .; CDR3: ASSRGVGGGNEQY
D: .; J: TRBJ1-2; V: TRBV5-1; size: .; CDR3: ASSLGKDVGYT
D: .; J: TRBJ1-3; V: TRBV6-5; size: few; CDR3: ASREGGQGNTIY
D: .; J: TRBJ2-3; V: TRBV3-1/TRBV3-2; size: .; CDR3: ASSQEVAAAQY
D: .; J: TRBJ1-2; V: TRBV5-1; size: few; CDR3: ASSLGGNYGYT
D: TRBD1; J: TRBJ2-3; V: TRBV7-6; size: .; CDR3: ASSRGGRDSDTQY
D: TRBD1; J: TRBJ1-5; V: TRBV2; size: .; CDR3: ASSRDRGGGSNQPQH
D: .; J: TRBJ2-4; V: TRBV7-8; size: .; CDR3: ASSPTTGTLNIQY
D: .; J: TRBJ2-7; V: TRBV5-6; size: .; CDR3: ASSLPPGTHEQY
D: .; J: TRBJ2-5; V: TRBV27; size: .; CDR3: ASRSGETQY
D: TRBD1; J: TRBJ1-1; V: TRBV28; size: .; CDR3: ASGLQGAGGNTEAF
D: .; J: TRBJ1-4; V: TRBV28; size: .; CDR3: ASRPPGPNEKLF
D: .; J: TRBJ2-2; V: TRBV4-3; size: .; CDR3: ASSQSRVNTGELF
D: TRBD1; J: TRBJ2-2; V: TRBV11-3; size: .; CDR3: ASSEQGDGELF
D: TRBD1; J: TRBJ1-3; V: TRBV18; size: .; CDR3: ASSPQTGVSGNTIY
D: TRBD1; J: TRBJ1-2; V: TRBV28; size: few; CDR3: ASSLRQGAYGYT
D: TRBD2; J: TRBJ2-2; V: TRBV7-9; size: .; CDR3: ASSLLAGVFSDTGELF
D: .; J: TRBJ1-1; V: TRBV25-1; size: .; CDR3: ASRDALRQGGGEAF
D: .; J: TRBJ2-7; V: TRBV30; size: .; CDR3: AWRTERRAYEQY
D: TRBD1; J: TRBJ2-7; V: TRBV7-8; size: .; CDR3: ASSYRDRGTYEQY
D: TRBD1; J: TRBJ1-6; V: TRBV7-9; size: .; CDR3: ASSVPGQGNSPLH
D: TRBD1; J: TRBJ2-7; V: TRBV29-1; size: .; CDR3: SAGQGGYEQY
D: .; J: TRBJ2-7; V: TRBV5-4; size: .; CDR3: ASSAKAGAYEQY
D: .; J: TRBJ1-4; V: TRBV6-5; size: .; CDR3: ASSPSGATNEKLF
D: TRBD2; J: TRBJ2-1; V: TRBV7-3; size: .; CDR3: ASSVGGFSYNEQF
D: .; J: TRBJ2-3; V: TRBV12-3/TRBV12-4; size: once; CDR3: AVRGWTDTQY
D: TRBD1; J: TRBJ1-6; V: TRBV12-5; size: .; CDR3: ASGFPIQDREGSPLH
D: .; J: TRBJ2-6; V: TRBV19; size: .; CDR3: ASTIWTSPWTGANVLT
D: TRBD2; J: TRBJ2-1; V: TRBV3-1/TRBV3-2; size: .; CDR3: ASSQDRRWTSGQYNEQF
D: .; J: TRBJ1-1; V: TRBV28; size: .; CDR3: ASRGPHEAF
D: .; J: TRBJ1-1; V: TRBV6-2/TRBV6-3; size: .; CDR3: ASSYSPGQVVAGNTEAF
D: .; J: TRBJ1-1; V: TRBV5-1; size: once; CDR3: ASSLSRNTEAF
D: .; J: TRBJ2-2; V: TRBV24-1; size: once; CDR3: ATMRGTGELF
D: TRBD1; J: TRBJ2-1; V: TRBV18; size: .; CDR3: ASSPETGGGNEQF
D: .; J: TRBJ1-5; V: TRBV24-1; size: once; CDR3: ATCAGEGQPQH
D: .; J: TRBJ1-2; V: TRBV7-2; size: .; CDR3: ASSSTGGVATYGYT
D: .; J: TRBJ2-2; V: TRBV7-2; size: .; CDR3: ASSTRTSHTGELF
D: TRBD2; J: TRBJ2-2; V: TRBV10-1; size: few; CDR3: ASTPGTSGTVGELF
D: .; J: TRBJ2-7; V: TRBV5-1; size: .; CDR3: ASSLGGKSYEQY
D: .; J: TRBJ2-1; V: TRBV7-8; size: .; CDR3: ASSSRSNDEQF
D: .; J: TRBJ1-1; V: TRBV19; size: .; CDR3: ASSIELSSAAEAF
D: .; J: TRBJ2-7; V: TRBV11-2; size: .; CDR3: ASSLDIRGGEQY
D: .; J: TRBJ2-3; V: TRBV27; size: .; CDR3: ASRSISTDTQY
D: .; J: TRBJ2-5; V: TRBV20-1; size: .; CDR3: SATGETQY
D: .; J: TRBJ2-5; V: TRBV7-2; size: .; CDR3: ASRPPERRVLETQY
D: .; J: TRBJ1-2; V: TRBV28; size: once; CDR3: ASSLNYGYT
D: .; J: TRBJ2-1; V: TRBV19; size: few; CDR3: ASGRSQVINEQF
D: TRBD2; J: TRBJ2-3; V: TRBV7-9; size: .; CDR3: ASSFPGTSGADTQY
D: .; J: TRBJ1-2; V: TRBV19; size: .; CDR3: ASSIREDYGYT
D: .; J: TRBJ2-7; V: TRBV7-2; size: .; CDR3: ASSSNWGLTTQY